This TCR beta chain derives from a study of T cells after yellow fever vaccination. The CDR3 is 16 residues long. From germline, CDR1 is MDHEN and CDR2 SYDVKM. V was clipped by 1 base and J by 0 bases; unmatched bases: 5. This clonotype was detected ten times or more. In TCRdb, the 5' RACE reads were re-called with MiXCR into one record per CDR3 protein. The sample lists hundreds of thousands of distinct CDR3 sequences, roughly 13% occurring once. The rearrangement joins TRBV28 to TRBJ2-7; 8 bases agree with TRBD2. The origin of this receptor is a man between 25 and 39 years old who received the YFV17D yellow fever vaccine. Source: PBMCs, taken on the day of the yellow fever booster vaccination. The CDR3 is CASSLSGLAGSYEQYF. The CDR3 nucleotides are TGTGCCAGCAGTTTATCAGGGCTAGCGGGCTCCTACGAGCAGTACTTC. The full variable domain, completed using reference TRBV28 and TRBJ2-7, is DVKVTQSSRYLVKRTGEKVFLECVQDMDHENMFWYRQDPGLGLRLIYFSYDVKMKEKGDIPEGYSVSREKKERFSLILESASTNQTSMYLCASSLSGLAGSYEQYFGPGTRLTVT.